This T cell receptor (beta chain) emerged from a study of T cells after yellow fever vaccination. TCRdb analysed the 5' RACE reads with MiXCR anew, one entry per CDR3 protein. The repertoire holds approximately 260,000 distinct CDR3 sequences, with roughly 13% as singletons. Trimming pared 0 bases from V and 0 bases from J, leaving 10 bases between. Germline loops: CDR1 SGHRS, CDR2 YFSETQ. The CDR3 covers 16 residues. The sequencing used CD4+ T cells sorted from PBMCs, collected 45 days after the yellow fever booster vaccination. J is TRBJ1-3 and V is TRBV5-1; D not certain. The receptor's source is a man aged 25 to 40 who received the YFV17D yellow fever vaccine. This chain's CDR3 is CASSLESGVSGNTIYF. The CDR3 DNA follows: TGCGCCAGCAGCTTGGAGTCGGGAGTCTCTGGAAACACCATATATTTT. Full variable domain (outside the CDR3, taken from reference TRBV5-1 and TRBJ1-3): KAGVTQTPRYLIKTRGQQVTLSCSPISGHRSVSWYQQTPGQGLQFLFEYFSETQRNKGNFPGRFSGRQFSNSRSEMNVSTLELGDSALYLCASSLESGVSGNTIYFGEGSWLTVV.